This TCR beta chain is from a study of neurological immune-mediated disorders. Study-wide points: CDR3 amino acid sequences of expanded clones were not shared across subjects, a result suggesting private repertoires in all groups.

Time point indicated: longitudinal time-point 2. Stored at -80 C, 2 million PBMCs were the source of the unsorted libraries. In this sample, this clonotype turned up many times. The target antigen is unknown. The cDNA was synthesized by 5'RACE incorporating 10-nucleotide random UMIs. MiXCR was run by TCRdb on the 5' RACE reads, yielding one entry per CDR3 protein. Of around 50,000 distinct CDR3 sequences listed, around 14% are singletons. The sample consisted of PBMCs. The clonotype originates from a male donor with HTLV-1-associated myelopathy (HAM/TSP).

CDR3 region: CASSLVAGDTEAFF. CDR3 in DNA: TGTGCCAGCAGCTTAGTTGCGGGCGATACTGAAGCTTTCTTT. V and J are TRBV7-9 and TRBJ1-1; D uncertain. Germline V gives CDR1 SEHNR, CDR2 FQNEAQ (reference sequence). The CDR3 is made up of 14 amino acids. With 1 base removed from V and 5 bases from J, the gap between germline ends came to 11 bases.